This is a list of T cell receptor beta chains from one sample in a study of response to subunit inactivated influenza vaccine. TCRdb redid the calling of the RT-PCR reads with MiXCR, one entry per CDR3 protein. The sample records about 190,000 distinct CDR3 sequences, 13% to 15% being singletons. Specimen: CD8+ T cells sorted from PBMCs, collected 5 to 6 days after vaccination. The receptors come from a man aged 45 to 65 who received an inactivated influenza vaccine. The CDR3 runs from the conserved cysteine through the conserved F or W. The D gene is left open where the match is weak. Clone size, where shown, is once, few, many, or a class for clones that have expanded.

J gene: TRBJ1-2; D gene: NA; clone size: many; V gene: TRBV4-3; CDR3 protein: CASSYGTGNYGYTF; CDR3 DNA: TGCGCCAGCAGCTACGGAACTGGAAACTATGGCTACACCTTC
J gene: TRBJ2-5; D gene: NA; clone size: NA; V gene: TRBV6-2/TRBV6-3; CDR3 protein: CASSQDPLRLQETQYF; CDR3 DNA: TGTGCCAGCAGTCAGGACCCACTTCGGCTCCAAGAGACCCAGTACTTC
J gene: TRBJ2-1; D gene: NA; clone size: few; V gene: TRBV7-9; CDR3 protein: CASSLELTTSYREQFF; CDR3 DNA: TGTGCCAGCAGCTTAGAACTAACGACATCTTACAGGGAGCAGTTCTTC
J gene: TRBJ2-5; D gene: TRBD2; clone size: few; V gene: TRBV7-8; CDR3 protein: CASSLLGGLDPRETQYF; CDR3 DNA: TGTGCCAGCAGCCTACTCGGGGGACTAGACCCCCGAGAGACCCAGTACTTC
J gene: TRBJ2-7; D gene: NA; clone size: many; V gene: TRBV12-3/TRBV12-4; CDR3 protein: CASSSAGNEQYF; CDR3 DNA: TGTGCCAGCAGTTCCGCAGGGAACGAGCAGTACTTC
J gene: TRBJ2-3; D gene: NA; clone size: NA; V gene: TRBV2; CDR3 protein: CASSVRLDTDTQYF; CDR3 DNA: TGTGCCAGCAGTGTTAGACTAGACACAGATACGCAGTATTTT
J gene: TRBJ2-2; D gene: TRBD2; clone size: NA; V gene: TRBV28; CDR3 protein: CASSSVGGGTGELFF; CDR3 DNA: TGTGCCAGCAGCTCCGTCGGGGGGGGCACCGGGGAGCTGTTTTTT
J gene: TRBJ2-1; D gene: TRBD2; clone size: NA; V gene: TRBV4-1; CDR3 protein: CASSEGPGLVGNEQFF; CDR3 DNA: TGCGCCAGCAGCGAAGGCCCCGGACTAGTCGGCAATGAGCAGTTCTTC
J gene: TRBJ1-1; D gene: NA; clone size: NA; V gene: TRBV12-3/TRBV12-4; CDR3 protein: CASSLGGFTEAFF; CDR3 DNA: TGTGCCAGCAGCCTGGGGGGTTTCACTGAAGCTTTCTTT
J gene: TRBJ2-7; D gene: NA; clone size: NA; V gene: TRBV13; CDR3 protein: CASSPKRESPYEQYF; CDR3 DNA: TGTGCCAGCAGCCCCAAACGGGAAAGTCCCTACGAGCAGTACTTC
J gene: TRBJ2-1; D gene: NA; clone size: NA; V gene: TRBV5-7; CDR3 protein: CASSLLGHVSYNEQFF; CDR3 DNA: TGTGCCAGCAGCTTGCTCGGGCACGTCTCCTACAATGAGCAGTTCTTC
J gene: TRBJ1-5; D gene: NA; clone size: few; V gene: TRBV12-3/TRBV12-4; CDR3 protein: CASTTIFSNQPQHF; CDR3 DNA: TGTGCCAGCACCACCATTTTTAGCAATCAGCCCCAGCATTTT
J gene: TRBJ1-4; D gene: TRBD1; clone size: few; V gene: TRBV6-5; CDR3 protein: CASSYSRTGNEKLFF; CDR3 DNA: TGTGCCAGCAGTTACTCGAGGACAGGGAATGAAAAACTGTTTTTT
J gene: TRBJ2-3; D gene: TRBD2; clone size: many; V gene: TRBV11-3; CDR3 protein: CASSLGSTSGLADTQYF; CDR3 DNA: TGTGCCAGCAGCTTAGGATCCACTAGCGGGTTAGCAGATACGCAGTATTTT
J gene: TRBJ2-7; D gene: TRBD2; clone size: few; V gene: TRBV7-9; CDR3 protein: CASTSGSSYEQYF; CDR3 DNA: TGTGCCAGCACTAGCGGGAGCTCCTACGAGCAGTACTTC
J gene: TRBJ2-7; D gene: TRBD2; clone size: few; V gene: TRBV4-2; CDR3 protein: CASSQENSGGAYEQYF; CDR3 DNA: TGTGCCAGCAGCCAAGAGAATAGCGGGGGGGCTTACGAGCAGTACTTC
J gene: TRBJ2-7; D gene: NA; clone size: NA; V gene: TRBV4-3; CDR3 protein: CASSQDTYSSYEQYF; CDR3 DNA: TGCGCCAGCAGCCAAGATACGTACAGTTCCTACGAGCAGTACTTC
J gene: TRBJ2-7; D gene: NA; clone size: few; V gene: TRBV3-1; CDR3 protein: CASSQDPRSWQASSYEQYF; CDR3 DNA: TGTGCCAGCAGCCAAGATCCGCGTAGTTGGCAGGCAAGCTCCTACGAGCAGTACTTC
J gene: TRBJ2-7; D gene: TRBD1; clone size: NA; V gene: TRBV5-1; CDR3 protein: CASSTTGTGSYEQYF; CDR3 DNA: TGCGCCAGCAGCACCACCGGGACAGGCTCCTACGAGCAGTACTTC
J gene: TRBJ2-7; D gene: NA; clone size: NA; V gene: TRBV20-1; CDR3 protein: CSATTPGYEQYF; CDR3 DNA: TGCAGTGCTACTACACCAGGTTACGAGCAGTACTTC
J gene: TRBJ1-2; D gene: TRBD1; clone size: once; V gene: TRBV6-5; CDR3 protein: CASSYFSGQGLRGGYTF; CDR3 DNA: TGTGCCAGCAGTTACTTCTCGGGACAGGGATTGCGGGGCGGCTACACCTTC
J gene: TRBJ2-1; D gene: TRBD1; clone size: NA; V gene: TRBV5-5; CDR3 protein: CASSLAGTGSYNEQFF; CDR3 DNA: TGTGCCAGCAGCTTGGCCGGGACAGGCTCCTACAATGAGCAGTTCTTC
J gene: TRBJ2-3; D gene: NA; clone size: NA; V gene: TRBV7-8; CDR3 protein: CASSPRIPGLLTDTQYF; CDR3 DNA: TGTGCCAGCAGCCCCAGAATCCCGGGACTCCTCACAGATACGCAGTATTTT
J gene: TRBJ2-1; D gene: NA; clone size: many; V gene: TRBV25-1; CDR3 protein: CASSGSSYNEQFF; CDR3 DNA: TGTGCCAGCAGCGGGAGCTCCTACAATGAGCAGTTCTTC
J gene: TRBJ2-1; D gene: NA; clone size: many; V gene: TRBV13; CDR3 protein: CASSLGTGSYNEQFF; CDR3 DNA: TGCGCCAGCAGCCTCGGGACGGGATCCTACAATGAGCAGTTCTTC
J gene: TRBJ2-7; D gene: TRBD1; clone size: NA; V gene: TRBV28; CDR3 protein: CASSFRSGQVDEQYF; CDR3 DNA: TGTGCCAGCAGTTTTCGTTCAGGACAGGTCGACGAGCAGTACTTC
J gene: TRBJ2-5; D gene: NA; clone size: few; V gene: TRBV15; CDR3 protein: CATSRLGGGAETQYF; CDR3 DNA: TGTGCCACCAGCAGATTAGGAGGGGGCGCGGAGACCCAGTACTTC
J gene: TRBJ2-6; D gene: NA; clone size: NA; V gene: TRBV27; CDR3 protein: CASSLQGSGANVLTF; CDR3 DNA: TGTGCCAGCAGTTTACAGGGCTCTGGGGCCAACGTCCTGACTTTC
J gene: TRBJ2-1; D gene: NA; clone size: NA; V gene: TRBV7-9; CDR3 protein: CASSFVRIEQFF; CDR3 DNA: TGTGCCAGCAGCTTCGTCAGGATTGAGCAGTTCTTC
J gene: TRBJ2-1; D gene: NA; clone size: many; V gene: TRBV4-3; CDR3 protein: CASSQDERDEQFF; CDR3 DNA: TGCGCCAGCAGCCAAGATGAGAGGGACGAGCAGTTCTTC
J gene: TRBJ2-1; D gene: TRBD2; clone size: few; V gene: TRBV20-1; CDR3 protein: CSARDPLAVYNEQFF; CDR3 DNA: TGCAGTGCTAGAGATCCACTAGCGGTTTACAATGAGCAGTTCTTC
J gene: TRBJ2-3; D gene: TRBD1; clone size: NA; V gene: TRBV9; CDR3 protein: CASSPQGQLTDTQYF; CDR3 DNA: TGTGCCAGCAGCCCACAGGGACAGCTGACAGATACGCAGTATTTT
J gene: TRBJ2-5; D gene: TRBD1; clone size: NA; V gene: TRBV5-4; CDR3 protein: CASSFGQGTGETQYF; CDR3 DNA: TGTGCCAGCAGCTTCGGTCAGGGGACAGGAGAGACCCAGTACTTC
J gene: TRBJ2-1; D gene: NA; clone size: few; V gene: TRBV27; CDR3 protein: CASSKLAGSYNEQFF; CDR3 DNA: TGTGCCAGCAGTAAACTAGCAGGCTCCTACAATGAGCAGTTCTTC
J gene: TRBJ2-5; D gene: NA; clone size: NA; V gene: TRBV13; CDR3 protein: CASSLRGDQETQYF; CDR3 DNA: TGTGCCAGCAGCTTAAGGGGAGACCAAGAGACCCAGTACTTC
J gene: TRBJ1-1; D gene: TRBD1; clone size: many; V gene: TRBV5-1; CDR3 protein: CASSLVDRGAEAFF; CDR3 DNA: TGCGCCAGCAGCTTGGTCGACAGGGGGGCTGAAGCTTTCTTT
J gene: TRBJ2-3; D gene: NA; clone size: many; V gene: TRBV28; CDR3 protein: CASSTTAYDTQYF; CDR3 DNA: TGTGCCAGCAGCACGACCGCATATGATACGCAGTATTTT
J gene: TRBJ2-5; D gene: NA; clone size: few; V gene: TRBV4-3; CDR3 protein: CASSQVSGEVQETQYF; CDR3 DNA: TGCGCCAGCAGCCAAGTTAGTGGCGAAGTACAAGAGACCCAGTACTTC
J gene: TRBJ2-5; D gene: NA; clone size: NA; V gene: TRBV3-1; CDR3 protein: CASSQGLEGGFVETQYF; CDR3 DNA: TGTGCCAGCAGCCAGGGTCTGGAAGGCGGTTTTGTGGAGACCCAGTACTTC
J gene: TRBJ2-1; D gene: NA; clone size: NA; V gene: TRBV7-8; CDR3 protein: CASIEDPGSSYNEQFF; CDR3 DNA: TGTGCCAGCATCGAAGACCCAGGAAGCTCCTACAATGAGCAGTTCTTC
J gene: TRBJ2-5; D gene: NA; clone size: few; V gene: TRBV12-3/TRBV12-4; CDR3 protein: CASKATGETQYF; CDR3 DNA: TGTGCCAGCAAAGCCACGGGAGAGACCCAGTACTTC
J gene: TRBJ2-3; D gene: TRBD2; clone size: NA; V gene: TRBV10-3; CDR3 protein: CAISDARETDTQYF; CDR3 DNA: TGTGCCATCAGTGACGCGCGGGAGACAGATACGCAGTATTTT
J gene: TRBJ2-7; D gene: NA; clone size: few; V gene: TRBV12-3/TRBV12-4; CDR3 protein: CASSLGSIVEQYF; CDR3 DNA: TGTGCCAGCAGTTTGGGCTCTATCGTCGAGCAGTACTTC
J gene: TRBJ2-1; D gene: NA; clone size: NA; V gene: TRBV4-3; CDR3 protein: CASSQEEADRYNEQFF; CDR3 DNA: TGCGCCAGCAGCCAAGAAGAGGCCGACAGGTACAATGAGCAGTTCTTC
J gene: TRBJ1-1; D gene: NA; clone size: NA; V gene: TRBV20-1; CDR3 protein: CSANPYRVEGTEAFF; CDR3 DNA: TGCAGTGCTAACCCGTACAGGGTTGAGGGCACTGAAGCTTTCTTT
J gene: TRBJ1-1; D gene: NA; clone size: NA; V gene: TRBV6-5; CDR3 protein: CASGALEAFF; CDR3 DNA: TGTGCCAGCGGGGCCCTTGAAGCTTTCTTT
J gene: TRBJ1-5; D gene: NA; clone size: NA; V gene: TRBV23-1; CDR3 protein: CASSQSPVRSSNQPQHF; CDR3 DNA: TGCGCCAGCAGTCAATCCCCAGTCAGGTCTAGCAATCAGCCCCAGCATTTT
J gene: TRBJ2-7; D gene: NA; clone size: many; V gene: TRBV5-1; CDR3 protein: CASSLTTGGSYEQYF; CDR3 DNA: TGCGCCAGCAGCTTAACGACAGGCGGTTCCTACGAGCAGTACTTC
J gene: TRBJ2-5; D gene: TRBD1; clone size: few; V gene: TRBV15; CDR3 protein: CATSRDDRAQETQYF; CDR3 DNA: TGTGCCACCAGCAGGGATGACAGGGCCCAAGAGACCCAGTACTTC
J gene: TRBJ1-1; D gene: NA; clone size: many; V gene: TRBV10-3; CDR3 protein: CAISSGRGIDEAFF; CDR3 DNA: TGTGCCATCTCTTCGGGCAGGGGTATAGATGAAGCTTTCTTT
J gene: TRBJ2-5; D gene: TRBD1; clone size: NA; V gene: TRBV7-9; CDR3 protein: CASSYRGLETQYF; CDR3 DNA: TGTGCCAGCAGCTACAGGGGATTAGAGACCCAGTACTTC
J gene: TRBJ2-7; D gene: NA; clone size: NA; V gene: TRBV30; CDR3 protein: CAWSVGGFSYEQYF; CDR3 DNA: TGTGCCTGGAGTGTAGGAGGTTTCTCCTACGAGCAGTACTTC